A selection of T cell receptor beta chains follows, all from one sample in a study of shared clonotypes between healthy human individuals. Assay used: immunoSEQ multiplex PCR; TCRdb lists only in-frame clones, some missing. The sample carries fewer than 400,000 clones, approximately 74% recorded once. The sequenced material came from memory CD4+ T cells sorted from blood. The receptors were gathered from a man in his thirties or forties in good health. The CDR3 runs from the conserved cysteine through the conserved F or W. A D gene is named only where the DNA matches it firmly. The size entry is marked missing in some rows and otherwise reads once, few, many or a size class.

DNA: TGTGCCAGCAGCTTGACTAGCGGGTACTACAATGAGCAGTTCTTC; CDR3: CASSLTSGYYNEQFF; length: 15; J: TRBJ2-1; D: TRBD2; V: TRBV7-9; size: NA
DNA: TGTGCCAGCAGTTTACTTGGGACAGGGGTAAATGAGCAGTTCTTC; CDR3: CASSLLGTGVNEQFF; length: 15; J: TRBJ2-1; D: TRBD1; V: TRBV27; size: once
DNA: TGTGCCAGCAGCCCTAGAGCCGGGGAGCTGTTTTTT; CDR3: CASSPRAGELFF; length: 12; J: TRBJ2-2; D: NA; V: TRBV14; size: NA
DNA: TGTGCCAGCTCACCAGGCGCGCCCGGGAGCTCAAGGGAGACCCAGTACTTC; CDR3: CASSPGAPGSSRETQYF; length: 17; J: TRBJ2-5; D: NA; V: TRBV18; size: NA
DNA: TGTGCCAGCGGGATCAGGTTTGGTGAAAAACTGTTTTTT; CDR3: CASGIRFGEKLFF; length: 13; J: TRBJ1-4; D: NA; V: TRBV7-8; size: NA
DNA: TGTGCCAGCAGTTCCTCCCTAATAGCGGGAGTCAACAATGAGCAGTTCTTC; CDR3: CASSSSLIAGVNNEQFF; length: 17; J: TRBJ2-1; D: TRBD2; V: TRBV7-3; size: few
DNA: TGTGCCAGCCTCATGGGGCAGGCCTCCTACAATGAGCAGTTCTTC; CDR3: CASLMGQASYNEQFF; length: 15; J: TRBJ2-1; D: NA; V: TRBV7-2; size: NA
DNA: TGTGCCACTAGTCAAAGTCGGGCCCCTGGAAACACCATATATTTT; CDR3: CATSQSRAPGNTIYF; length: 15; J: TRBJ1-3; D: NA; V: TRBV19; size: NA
DNA: TGTGCCAGCAGCTTGTCAAGGGGACAGTCACTGTTTTTT; CDR3: CASSLSRGQSLFF; length: 13; J: TRBJ1-4; D: TRBD1; V: TRBV13; size: NA
DNA: TGTGCCTGGAGTATGAGACCCTACGAGCAGTACTTC; CDR3: CAWSMRPYEQYF; length: 12; J: TRBJ2-7; D: NA; V: TRBV30; size: NA
DNA: TGTGCCAGCAGCCCACGGACTAGCGGGAGTGGAGATACGCAGTATTTT; CDR3: CASSPRTSGSGDTQYF; length: 16; J: TRBJ2-3; D: TRBD2; V: TRBV5-4; size: NA
DNA: TGTGCCAGCGCCTCGGGACAGGGCTGGGGTGAAAAACTGTTTTTT; CDR3: CASASGQGWGEKLFF; length: 15; J: TRBJ1-4; D: TRBD1; V: TRBV13; size: NA
DNA: TGTGCCAGCAGCCGTGACAGGGAAGGTGAGCAGTTCTTC; CDR3: CASSRDREGEQFF; length: 13; J: TRBJ2-1; D: TRBD1; V: TRBV7-3; size: NA
DNA: TGTGCCATCAGTGACAAAGATACGCAGTATTTT; CDR3: CAISDKDTQYF; length: 11; J: TRBJ2-3; D: NA; V: TRBV10-3; size: NA
DNA: TGTGCCAGCTCACCACCCCGGAGGGATACGCAGTATTTT; CDR3: CASSPPRRDTQYF; length: 13; J: TRBJ2-3; D: NA; V: TRBV18; size: NA
DNA: TGTGCCAGCAGTGAAACCGGGACTAGCGGCTCCTACGAGCAGTACTTC; CDR3: CASSETGTSGSYEQYF; length: 16; J: TRBJ2-7; D: TRBD2; V: TRBV6-1; size: many
DNA: TGTGCCAGCAGATCCAGGGGGAACACTGAAGCTTTCTTT; CDR3: CASRSRGNTEAFF; length: 13; J: TRBJ1-1; D: NA; V: TRBV2; size: NA
DNA: TGTGCCAGCAGTTTAAGAATCGACGCAGGTGGGAGCTATGGCTACACCTTC; CDR3: CASSLRIDAGGSYGYTF; length: 17; J: TRBJ1-2; D: NA; V: TRBV27; size: few
DNA: TGTGCCAGCAGCACTCGGACAGGCCAAGAGACCCAGTACTTC; CDR3: CASSTRTGQETQYF; length: 14; J: TRBJ2-5; D: TRBD1; V: TRBV13; size: NA
DNA: TGTGCCAGCAGCTGGACTAGCGGGAGGGGCACAGATACGCAGTATTTT; CDR3: CASSWTSGRGTDTQYF; length: 16; J: TRBJ2-3; D: TRBD2; V: TRBV7-6; size: once
DNA: TGTGCCAGCAGTTACGGGAGCGATAGGGGCCAGTACTTC; CDR3: CASSYGSDRGQYF; length: 13; J: TRBJ2-5; D: NA; V: TRBV6-6; size: NA
DNA: TGTGCCAGCAGCGTCAAGTCTAGAGCCGTAGATACGCAGTATTTT; CDR3: CASSVKSRAVDTQYF; length: 15; J: TRBJ2-3; D: NA; V: TRBV5-4; size: NA
DNA: TGTGCCAGCAGCAGGGCGGGCGATCAGCCCCAGCATTTT; CDR3: CASSRAGDQPQHF; length: 13; J: TRBJ1-5; D: NA; V: TRBV6-5; size: NA
DNA: TGTGCCAGCAGCTTAAGTACAGGGGGGAATCAGCCCCAGCATTTT; CDR3: CASSLSTGGNQPQHF; length: 15; J: TRBJ1-5; D: TRBD1; V: TRBV7-8; size: NA
DNA: TGTGCCAGCAGTCCAACTCGGGGGAGGGCCGTCTACGAGCAGTACTTC; CDR3: CASSPTRGRAVYEQYF; length: 16; J: TRBJ2-7; D: TRBD2; V: TRBV27; size: NA
DNA: TGTGCCAGCAGCTCCCAAGGCGGGAGGGCGGCAGATACGCAGTATTTT; CDR3: CASSSQGGRAADTQYF; length: 16; J: TRBJ2-3; D: TRBD2; V: TRBV7-2; size: NA
DNA: TGCGCCAGCAGCTATACAGGGGCCACAGATACGCAGTATTTT; CDR3: CASSYTGATDTQYF; length: 14; J: TRBJ2-3; D: TRBD1; V: TRBV5-1; size: NA
DNA: TGTGCCATCAGTGAGAGGGGGAACACTGAAGCTTTCTTT; CDR3: CAISERGNTEAFF; length: 13; J: TRBJ1-1; D: NA; V: TRBV10-3; size: NA